Presented here are 2 T cell receptor beta chains from one specimen sequenced in a study of blood T cell repertoires in COVID-19. TCRdb's table, derived via immunoSEQ multiplex PCR, lists solely in-frame clones and lacks some. The table lists over 150,000 clones, more than 70% of them singletons. The sequencing sample was made of peripheral blood. These receptors all stem from a man in his forties or fifties with COVID-19, enrolled during active disease.

This sequence joins TRBV3-1 (or the pseudogene TRBV3-2) and TRBJ1-1, with D unclear. The germline CDR1 and CDR2 sequences are LGHDT and YNNKEL (reference sequence). The CDR3 contains 14 residues. The germline V and J ends were trimmed by 4 bases and 5 bases, with 14 bases remaining between them. This CDR3 reads CASSPRTERTEAFF. As DNA, the CDR3 is TGTGCCAGCAGCCCGAGAACCGAGCGGACTGAAGCTTTCTTT.

This chain joins TRBV5-5 and TRBJ2-3, with TRBD1 as a possible D gene (5 bases). Per germline, CDR1 SGHKS and CDR2 YYEKEE (reference sequence). V lost 0 bases to trimming and J lost 4 bases, with 12 bases between them. The CDR3 runs to 15 residues. The CDR3 reads CASSLVGQGSDTQYF. The CDR3, as DNA: TGTGCCAGCAGCTTGGTTGGCCAGGGTTCAGATACGCAGTATTTT.